This T cell receptor beta chain was documented in a study of memory B cells and T cells in multiple sclerosis. Stimulus-free culture yielded autoproliferating CFSE-dim and non-proliferating CFSE-high T cells, each sequenced separately. Replicate wells were pooled after more than 6 days of stimulus-free culture of 5x10^7 CFSE-labeled PBMCs. The PBMCs received about 0.45 uM CFSE and serum-free culture with no added stimuli. Produced via immunoSEQ multiplex PCR; TCRdb's table is partial and in-frame only. The data contain fewer than 40,000 clones, 86% of them seen just once; the ten biggest clones take up 2% to 3%. V was cut by 5 bases and J by 4 bases, with 4 bases left in between. Germline V gene data show CDR1 as DFQATT and CDR2 as SNEGSKA (reference sequence). The CDR3 runs 10 residues. This clone was recorded a few times. Its matching antigen is unknown.

The source is a human donor with multiple sclerosis. Sequences were obtained from PBMCs from blood kept in culture. This chain uses TRBV20-1 with TRBJ2-3; no clear D. The CDR3 sequence: CSAEADTQYF. The CDR3 bases are TGCAGTGCTGAGGCAGATACGCAGTATTTT.